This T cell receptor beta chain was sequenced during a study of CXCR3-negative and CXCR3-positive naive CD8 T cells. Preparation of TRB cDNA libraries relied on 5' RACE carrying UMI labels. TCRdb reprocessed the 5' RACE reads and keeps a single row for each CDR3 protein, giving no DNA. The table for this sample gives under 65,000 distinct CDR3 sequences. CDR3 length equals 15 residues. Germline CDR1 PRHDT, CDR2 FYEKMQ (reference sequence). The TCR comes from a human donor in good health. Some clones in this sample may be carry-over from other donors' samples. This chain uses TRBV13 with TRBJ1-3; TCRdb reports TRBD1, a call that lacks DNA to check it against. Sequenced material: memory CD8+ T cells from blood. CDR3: CASSPGHLSGNTIYF.